These T cell receptor beta chains were read from a single sample in a study of shared clonotypes between healthy human individuals. Sequencing used immunoSEQ multiplex PCR; TCRdb keeps in-frame clones, though not all of them. The sample holds around 1,000,000 clones, 77% seen once. The sample comprised memory CD4+ T cells from PBMCs. Every receptor here comes from a man aged 18 to 29 in good health. Some clones in this sample may be carry-over from other donors' samples. The CDR3 runs from the conserved cysteine through the conserved F or W. A D gene is named only where the DNA matches it firmly. Clone size appears in some rows only: once, few, many, or a class for an expanded clone.

V: TRBV6-1
D: NA
J: TRBJ1-1
size: NA
DNA: TGTGCCAGCCAGATACGGAACACTGAAGCTTTCTTT
CDR3: CASQIRNTEAFF

V: TRBV6-1
D: NA
J: TRBJ1-2
size: NA
DNA: TGTGCCAGCAGTGACCCCTCCCCAGGGGTGAACTCAAGATACACCTTC
CDR3: CASSDPSPGVNSRYTF

V: TRBV27
D: NA
J: TRBJ2-1
size: NA
DNA: TGTGCCAGCAGGCAGAATGGGCGGGCCGACTACAATGAGCAGTTCTTC
CDR3: CASRQNGRADYNEQFF

V: TRBV7-9
D: NA
J: TRBJ1-1
size: many
DNA: TGTGCCAGCAGCTTCCCCCGAAGGAAGGCTTTCTTT
CDR3: CASSFPRRKAFF

V: TRBV10-3
D: NA
J: TRBJ1-4
size: NA
DNA: TGTGCCATCAGTGAGTGGCAGGCTGGTACGAATGAAAAACTGTTTTTT
CDR3: CAISEWQAGTNEKLFF

V: TRBV19
D: NA
J: TRBJ1-2
size: NA
DNA: TGTGCCAGTAGTAGTTTCACAGATGGCTACACCTTC
CDR3: CASSSFTDGYTF

V: TRBV15
D: TRBD1
J: TRBJ2-7
size: NA
DNA: TGTGCCACCAGCAGAGATCCCGGACAGGCCCCTGGGGAGCAGTACTTC
CDR3: CATSRDPGQAPGEQYF

V: TRBV6-1
D: NA
J: TRBJ1-5
size: NA
DNA: TGTGCCAGCAGTGAAGCGCTTCGGGGATCCGGTCAGCCCCAGCATTTT
CDR3: CASSEALRGSGQPQHF

V: TRBV6-1
D: NA
J: TRBJ1-1
size: NA
DNA: TGTGCCAGCAGTGATCAGGGGAACACTGAAGCTTTCTTT
CDR3: CASSDQGNTEAFF

V: TRBV19
D: NA
J: TRBJ2-3
size: NA
DNA: TGTGCCAGTAGATCCCTAGGGGGAGCCGGAGATACGCAGTATTTT
CDR3: CASRSLGGAGDTQYF

V: TRBV11-2
D: NA
J: TRBJ1-3
size: NA
DNA: TGTGCCAGCAGCTTGGGTTCGGTCTCTGGAAACACCATATATTTT
CDR3: CASSLGSVSGNTIYF

V: TRBV11-2
D: NA
J: TRBJ1-6
size: NA
DNA: TGTGCCAGCAGCTTAGTGTCGGGACCGTCCTCACCACCCCTCCACTTT
CDR3: CASSLVSGPSSPPLHF

V: TRBV7-9
D: TRBD2
J: TRBJ2-3
size: NA
DNA: TGTGCCAGCAGCCCCAAGGGGCTAGCGGGAGGAGTAGATACGCAGTATTTT
CDR3: CASSPKGLAGGVDTQYF

V: TRBV10-3
D: TRBD2
J: TRBJ2-1
size: NA
DNA: TGTGCCATTACCGCTCTAGCGGGAGGGGGCAACAATGAGCAGTTCTTC
CDR3: CAITALAGGGNNEQFF

V: TRBV14
D: TRBD2
J: TRBJ2-3
size: few
DNA: TGTGCCAGCAGCCGGACTAGCTCGCAGTATTTT
CDR3: CASSRTSSQYF

V: TRBV6-6
D: TRBD1
J: TRBJ1-2
size: NA
DNA: TGTGCCAGCAGTTACCGGACAGGGTACTATGGCTACACCTTC
CDR3: CASSYRTGYYGYTF

V: TRBV6-1
D: NA
J: TRBJ1-3
size: NA
DNA: TGTGCCAGCAGTGAAACCCCAGGAAACACCATATATTTT
CDR3: CASSETPGNTIYF

V: TRBV5-1
D: TRBD1
J: TRBJ2-1
size: NA
DNA: TGCGCCAGCAGCCCCGGACAGGCCAGGAATGAGCAGTTCTTC
CDR3: CASSPGQARNEQFF

V: TRBV6-5
D: TRBD2
J: TRBJ2-7
size: once
DNA: TGTGCCAGCACCCCTAGCGGCTCCTACGAGCAGTACTTC
CDR3: CASTPSGSYEQYF

V: TRBV30
D: NA
J: TRBJ2-1
size: NA
DNA: TGTGCCTGGAGTGCCACTTTTGATGGTGAGCAGTTCTTC
CDR3: CAWSATFDGEQFF

V: TRBV30
D: NA
J: TRBJ2-5
size: NA
DNA: TGTGCCTGGAGGGGGCGGGGAGAGACCCAGTACTTC
CDR3: CAWRGRGETQYF

V: TRBV2
D: NA
J: TRBJ2-7
size: NA
DNA: TGTGCCAGCAATGAAGGGGGAGGGCTCGAGCAGTACTTC
CDR3: CASNEGGGLEQYF

V: TRBV7-2
D: TRBD1
J: TRBJ2-1
size: few
DNA: TGTGCCAGCAGCCATCTTTACCTCAGGACAGGGAGTTGGGGTGAGCAGTTCTTC
CDR3: CASSHLYLRTGSWGEQFF

V: TRBV10-2
D: TRBD2
J: TRBJ2-7
size: NA
DNA: TGCGCCAGCAGCCCTAGCGGGAGGACTGACGAGCAGTACTTC
CDR3: CASSPSGRTDEQYF

V: TRBV6-5
D: NA
J: TRBJ1-3
size: NA
DNA: TGTGCCAGCAGTTACCGGAGGGGCTCTGGAAACACCATATATTTT
CDR3: CASSYRRGSGNTIYF

V: TRBV6-1
D: NA
J: TRBJ2-3
size: NA
DNA: TGTGCCAGCAGTGCCACACGGACAGTGGGGGATACGCAGTATTTT
CDR3: CASSATRTVGDTQYF

V: TRBV5-1
D: NA
J: TRBJ2-5
size: few
DNA: TGCGCCAGCAGCTTGGGGACCCGAAGGGGAGTAGAGACCCAGTACTTC
CDR3: CASSLGTRRGVETQYF

V: TRBV5-4
D: TRBD1
J: TRBJ1-2
size: once
DNA: TGTGCCAGCAGCGGAGAGACAGGGCCTGGCTACACCTTC
CDR3: CASSGETGPGYTF

V: TRBV19
D: NA
J: TRBJ2-1
size: NA
DNA: TGTGCCAGTAGTGCAAACCGGCCAAGCGGCGGAACTGAGCAGTTCTTC
CDR3: CASSANRPSGGTEQFF

V: TRBV5-1
D: NA
J: TRBJ2-4
size: NA
DNA: TGCGCCAGCAGCCCTGCATCCGACCAAAACATTCAGTACTTC
CDR3: CASSPASDQNIQYF

V: TRBV6-1
D: NA
J: TRBJ2-3
size: NA
DNA: TGTGCCAGCAGTGTATGGGGGTGGGCAGATACGCAGTATTTT
CDR3: CASSVWGWADTQYF

V: TRBV11-3
D: NA
J: TRBJ2-7
size: NA
DNA: TGTGCCAGCAGCTTAGGGTCCGGCAGGGCCTACGAGCAGTACTTC
CDR3: CASSLGSGRAYEQYF

V: TRBV25-1
D: TRBD1
J: TRBJ2-5
size: NA
DNA: TGTGCCAGCAGTGAATACGGGACAGGCCCAGGGTCCCAGTACTTC
CDR3: CASSEYGTGPGSQYF

V: TRBV4-1
D: NA
J: TRBJ1-4
size: NA
DNA: TGCGCCAGCAGCCAAGAATTCGGGGGGACTAATGAAAAACTGTTTTTT
CDR3: CASSQEFGGTNEKLFF

V: TRBV30
D: NA
J: TRBJ1-6
size: few
DNA: TGTGCCTGGAGCCCACACGGGACCCAATATAATTCACCCCTCCACTTT
CDR3: CAWSPHGTQYNSPLHF

V: TRBV29-1
D: NA
J: TRBJ2-5
size: NA
DNA: TGCAGCGTTGCCCCGGGACTTCGGGAGACCCAGTACTTC
CDR3: CSVAPGLRETQYF

V: TRBV11-2
D: TRBD2
J: TRBJ2-1
size: few
DNA: TGTGCCAGCAGCTCCCTTAGCGGGAGGGCCCGCTCCTACAATGAGCAGTTCTTC
CDR3: CASSSLSGRARSYNEQFF

V: TRBV9
D: NA
J: TRBJ2-3
size: NA
DNA: TGTGCCAGCAGCGTAGGCCCGAGGATCCCCACAGATACGCAGTATTTT
CDR3: CASSVGPRIPTDTQYF

V: TRBV5-5
D: NA
J: TRBJ2-2
size: NA
DNA: TGTGCCAGCACCCTCGGGGCCTCGTACACCGGGGAGCTGTTTTTT
CDR3: CASTLGASYTGELFF

V: TRBV25-1
D: NA
J: TRBJ2-2
size: NA
DNA: TGTGCCAGCAGTGAATCGGGACACAGAACGAGGACCGGGGAGCTGTTTTTT
CDR3: CASSESGHRTRTGELFF

V: TRBV29-1
D: NA
J: TRBJ2-1
size: many
DNA: TGCAGCGCCATGACAGGAAGTGTTGAGCAGTTCTTC
CDR3: CSAMTGSVEQFF

V: TRBV5-1
D: TRBD1
J: TRBJ2-7
size: NA
DNA: TGCGCCAGCAGCTACTCCCTGGGGGGACAGGGGGCTCGAGAGCAGTACTTC
CDR3: CASSYSLGGQGAREQYF

V: TRBV4-1
D: NA
J: TRBJ1-4
size: NA
DNA: TGCGCCAGCAGCCCGGGACCACTCCAAGAAAAACTGTTTTTT
CDR3: CASSPGPLQEKLFF

V: TRBV6-5
D: TRBD1
J: TRBJ1-2
size: once
DNA: TGTGCCAGCAGCTATGGGACAGCGGGCGGCTACACCTTC
CDR3: CASSYGTAGGYTF

V: TRBV2
D: TRBD1
J: TRBJ1-5
size: NA
DNA: TGTGCCAGCAGTGCAACAGGGGGCAATCAGCCCCAGCATTTT
CDR3: CASSATGGNQPQHF

V: TRBV28
D: TRBD1
J: TRBJ2-7
size: once
DNA: TGTGCCAGCAGTTCCAGGGGGCTAAACGACTACGAGCAGTACTTC
CDR3: CASSSRGLNDYEQYF

V: TRBV5-4
D: NA
J: TRBJ2-1
size: NA
DNA: TGTGCCAGCAGCTTGGGGACAACGGATGAGCAGTTCTTC
CDR3: CASSLGTTDEQFF

V: TRBV7-9
D: TRBD2
J: TRBJ2-7
size: NA
DNA: TGTGCCAGCAGCCGCCGGGGGGACTTGTCTCTTGGGGAGCAGTACTTC
CDR3: CASSRRGDLSLGEQYF

V: TRBV10-3
D: TRBD2
J: TRBJ2-1
size: NA
DNA: TGTGCCATCAGCGCGACTAGCGGGAGGGGAGGTGAGCAGTTCTTC
CDR3: CAISATSGRGGEQFF

V: TRBV4-1
D: TRBD2
J: TRBJ2-7
size: NA
DNA: TGCGCCAGCAGCCAAGAACCGGGACTAGCGGCCTACGAGCAGTACTTC
CDR3: CASSQEPGLAAYEQYF

V: TRBV28
D: NA
J: TRBJ2-3
size: NA
DNA: TGTGCCACAACAGGGACCTACACAGATACGCAGTATTTT
CDR3: CATTGTYTDTQYF

V: TRBV7-2
D: NA
J: TRBJ1-2
size: NA
DNA: TGTGCCAGCAGCTTAGCCCAGGGCTCCTATGGCTACACCTTC
CDR3: CASSLAQGSYGYTF

V: TRBV14
D: TRBD1
J: TRBJ2-5
size: NA
DNA: TGTGCCAGCAGCCAAGGGGTAAGGGGGCCGGCGGAGACCCAGTACTTC
CDR3: CASSQGVRGPAETQYF

V: TRBV6-6
D: NA
J: TRBJ1-1
size: NA
DNA: TGTGCCAGCAGCACGAGGGGCCAGAACACTGAAGCTTTCTTT
CDR3: CASSTRGQNTEAFF

V: TRBV10-3
D: TRBD2
J: TRBJ2-3
size: NA
DNA: TGTGCCATCGGACGGCCTAGCGGGGGGGGTCCAGATACGCAGTATTTT
CDR3: CAIGRPSGGGPDTQYF